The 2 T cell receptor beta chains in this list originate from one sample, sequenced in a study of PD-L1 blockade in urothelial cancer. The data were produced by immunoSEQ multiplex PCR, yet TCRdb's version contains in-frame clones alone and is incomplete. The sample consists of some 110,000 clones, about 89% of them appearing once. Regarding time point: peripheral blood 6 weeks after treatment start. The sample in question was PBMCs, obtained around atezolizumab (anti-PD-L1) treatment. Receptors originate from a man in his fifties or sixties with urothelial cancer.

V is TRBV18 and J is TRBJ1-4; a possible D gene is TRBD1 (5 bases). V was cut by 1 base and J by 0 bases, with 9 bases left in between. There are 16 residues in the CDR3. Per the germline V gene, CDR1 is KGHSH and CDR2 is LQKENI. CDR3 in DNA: TGTGCCAGCTCACCACAAAGGGGCTCAACTAATGAAAAACTGTTTTTT. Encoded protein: CASSPQRGSTNEKLFF.

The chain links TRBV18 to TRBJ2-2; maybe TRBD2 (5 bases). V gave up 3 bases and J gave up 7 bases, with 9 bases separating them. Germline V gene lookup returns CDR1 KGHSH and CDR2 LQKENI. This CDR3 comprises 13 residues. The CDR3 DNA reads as TGTGCCAGCTCACCGGGAGTCGTCGGGGAGCTGTTTTTT. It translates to CASSPGVVGELFF.